The entry that follows covers one T cell receptor (beta chain) sequence. Its target is unknown. This CDR3 region has 14 residues. The V gene's germline CDR1 is SQVTM and CDR2 ANQGSEA. V dropped 7 bases and J dropped 5; count of bases not matched to a gene: 9. This record belongs to a study of T cell responses to AZD1222 COVID-19 vaccine. Whole-study results and caveats: Just a handful of AZD1222 recipients tested seropositive at baseline. Clonal diversity was possibly underestimated, and the donors were mostly white British, with more females. Sampled repertoires all dated from after the peak T cell response.

Sequenced by immunoSEQ multiplex PCR; TCRdb stores in-frame clones only, minus some. This table holds under 150,000 clones, around 90% found once. The source of this sequence is an adult who received the AZD1222 COVID-19 vaccine. The sequenced sample was peripheral blood, obtained 28 days after the second AZD1222 dose. The chain links TRBV29-1 to TRBJ1-2, with 11 bases aligning to TRBD1. CDR3 residues: CSASEGQGEYGYTF. The CDR3 DNA reads as TGCAGCGCGAGCGAGGGACAGGGGGAATATGGCTACACCTTC.